This T cell receptor (beta chain) was identified in a study of response to subunit inactivated influenza vaccine. Study-level points and caveats: Each seasonal influenza vaccination, the authors suggested, recruits few new T cells.

To note about this clonotype: Its cognate antigen is unknown.

TCRdb analysed the RT-PCR reads with MiXCR anew, one entry per CDR3 protein. The sample records approximately 680,000 distinct CDR3 sequences, 15% to 19% being singletons. V was shortened by 3 bases and J by 4 bases, with 13 bases between the two germline ends. The CDR3 has 14 amino acids. Germline V lookup: CDR1 SGHRS, CDR2 YFSETQ. The chain is built from TRBV5-1 and TRBJ2-5, with no clear D. This receptor was obtained from a man aged 50-59 years who received an inactivated influenza vaccine. Sequenced here: PBMCs from blood, sampled less than 13 days after vaccination. The CDR3 DNA follows: TGCGCCAGCAGCTATACCCGACAAGGAGAGACCCAGTACTTC. It specifies CASSYTRQGETQYF.